Listed here are 16 T cell receptor beta chains from one sample, sequenced in a study of blood T cells in healthy people across ages. The second PCR ran about 6 to 12 cycles with a sample-barcoded 5' primer and J-beta primers. TCRdb ran MiXCR on the 5' RACE reads and lists one entry per CDR3 protein. Of under 950,000 distinct CDR3 sequences in the sample, about 20% were seen once. Sequenced sample: blood. The receptors stem from a man in his 70s in good health.

This sequence joins TRBV5-1 and TRBJ2-5, with D perhaps matching TRBD1 or TRBD2 (5 bases each). Gene TRBJ2-7 matches the end of the DNA better, so the J call may be wrong. Germline V lookup: CDR1 SGHRS, CDR2 YFSETQ. The CDR3 loop spans 14 amino acids. The DNA for the CDR3 is TGCGCCAGCTCCTTCCGGGACGGAACCTACGAGCAGTACTTC. This codes for CASSFRDGTYEQYF.

This clonotype was found a few times. The chain joins TRBV9 to TRBJ2-2; D might be TRBD2 (5 bases). This CDR3 spans 15 amino acids. Trimming removed 0 bases from V and 0 bases from J, with 6 bases in between. Germline CDR1 SGDLS, CDR2 YYNGEE. The DNA for the CDR3 is TGTGCCAGCAGCGTAGTCGGGACGAACACCGGGGAGCTGTTTTTT. Its protein is CASSVVGTNTGELFF.

This clonotype has just a few counts. The chain recombines TRBV5-1 with TRBJ2-3; 9 bases match TRBD1. The V and J ends lost 1 base and 3 bases, in that order; junction bases with no gene match: 6. Germline CDR1 is SGHRS and CDR2 is YFSETQ. The CDR3 has 16 residues. CDR3 in amino acids: CASSLTGQGSTDTQYF. In nucleotides, the CDR3 is TGCGCCAGCAGCTTGACGGGACAGGGCAGTACAGATACGCAGTATTTT.

The table lists this clonotype with a few counts. The rearrangement uses TRBV18 and TRBJ1-1, with D possibly matching TRBD1 (5 bases). CDR1 is KGHSH and CDR2 is LQKENI in the germline V gene. The CDR3 is 15 residues long. The germline V and J ends were trimmed by 5 bases and 2 bases, with 15 bases remaining between them. The CDR3 loop is CASSSQAYYNTEAFF. The CDR3, as DNA: TGTGCCAGCTCATCACAGGCTTACTACAACACTGAAGCTTTCTTT.

This chain joins TRBV10-3 and TRBJ2-7; weak D call: TRBD1 (6 bases). From germline, CDR1 is ENHRY and CDR2 SYGVKD. V gave up 6 bases and J gave up 6 bases, with 12 bases separating them. The CDR3 has 12 residues. The CDR3: CAIRVQGLEQYF. In DNA form, the CDR3 reads TGTGCCATCAGGGTACAGGGCCTCGAGCAGTACTTC.

The chain joins TRBV11-2 to TRBJ1-2; D is unresolved. V was clipped by 0 bases and J by 8 bases, with 19 bases between them. Per the germline V gene, CDR1 is SGHAT and CDR2 is FQNNGV. The CDR3 length is 16 residues. For the CDR3, the DNA is TGTGCCAGCAGCTTAGAAACCGGGAAATACGGAAGGGGCTACACCTTC. This gives the protein CASSLETGKYGRGYTF.

This clonotype has ten or more counts. The chain is built from TRBV5-1 and TRBJ2-3; the D gene could be TRBD1 or TRBD2 (6 bases each). The germline V gene has CDR1 SGHRS and CDR2 YFSETQ. V lost 3 bases to trimming and J lost 0 bases, with 17 bases between them. This CDR3 is 17 amino acids long. The CDR3 protein is CASSSYGGGPSTDTQYF. CDR3 DNA sequence: TGCGCCAGCAGCTCGTATGGAGGGGGACCCAGCACAGATACGCAGTATTTT.

In the case of this clonotype: A read error may produce the germline difference seen at one junction end. V is TRBV11-2 and J is TRBJ2-1, with D possibly TRBD2 on 7 matching bases. The CDR3 is 15 residues long. CDR1 and CDR2 from the germline V gene are SGHAT and FQNNGV. The CDR3 here is CVSSLGRGAHNEQFF. In DNA form, the CDR3 reads TGTGTCAGCAGCTTAGGACGGGGGGCGCACAATGAGCAGTTCTTC.

The chain recombines TRBV5-1 with TRBJ1-1; perhaps TRBD1 as D (5 bases). Germline V lookup: CDR1 SGHRS, CDR2 YFSETQ. The CDR3 runs to 15 residues. V dropped 4 bases and J dropped 1 base, with 14 bases sitting between them. The CDR3, as DNA: TGCGCCAGCAGCATTGGGACGGCCCAGAACACTGAAGCTTTCTTT. It is translated as CASSIGTAQNTEAFF.

V and J are TRBV19 and TRBJ1-5, with D possibly matching TRBD1 (6 bases). This CDR3 has 15 amino acids. Germline V gene data show CDR1 as LNHDA and CDR2 as SQIVND (reference sequence). The V end lost 6 bases, the J end lost 4 bases, and 16 bases lay between the germline ends. CDR3 in DNA: TGTGCCAGTAGGTACCAGGGGAGCGGAAATCAGCCCCAGCATTTT. It is translated as CASRYQGSGNQPQHF.

Only a few counts were recorded for this clonotype. The J gene is TRBJ2-3, the V gene TRBV20-1, with D perhaps given as TRBD1 or TRBD2 (5 bases each). This CDR3 is built from 14 residues. Germline V gene sequence: CDR1 DFQATT, CDR2 SNEGSKA (reference sequence). Trimming stripped 3 bases from V and 4 bases from J, with 14 bases between. The CDR3 nucleotides read TGCAGTGCTAGGGGACCACAACCGGCAGATACGCAGTATTTT. Its translation: CSARGPQPADTQYF.

The chain joins TRBV24-1 to TRBJ2-1, with TRBD1 as a possible D gene (5 bases). There are 14 residues in the CDR3. Trimming took off 7 bases at V and 2 bases at J, with 11 bases between the two ends. Germline V gives CDR1 KGHDR, CDR2 SFDVKD. The CDR3 protein is CATRSRQPYNEQFF. CDR3 coding DNA: TGTGCCACCAGGTCGAGACAGCCCTACAATGAGCAGTTCTTC.

The chain uses TRBV7-2 and TRBJ2-1, with 14 nucleotides matching TRBD2. The J call may be mistaken, given a closer DNA end match to TRBJ2-5. The germline CDR1 and CDR2 sequences are SGHTA and FQGNSA. The CDR3 consists of 15 residues. CDR3 nucleotide sequence: TGTGCCAGCAGCTTGACTAGCGGGAGGGGGGAGACCCAGTACTTC. It encodes CASSLTSGRGETQYF.

The chain carries TRBV11-2 and TRBJ1-5; no clear D. Between the trimmed V and J ends, which lost 0 bases and 7 bases, there was a span of 10 bases. The germline V gene has CDR1 SGHAT and CDR2 FQNNGV. The CDR3 is made up of 14 amino acids. CDR3 bases: TGTGCCAGCAGCTTAGATCGTCTTAGCCAGCCCCAGCATTTT. Its protein is CASSLDRLSQPQHF.

The table lists this clonotype with a few counts. The chain carries TRBV19 and TRBJ2-2, with D possibly being TRBD1 (6 bases). With 3 bases removed from V and 0 bases from J, the gap between germline ends came to 11 bases. The CDR3 covers 16 residues. Germline V gives CDR1 LNHDA, CDR2 SQIVND (reference sequence). This CDR3 reads CASSMNREPNTGELFF. As DNA, the CDR3 is TGTGCCAGTAGTATGAACAGGGAACCGAACACCGGGGAGCTGTTTTTT.

This clonotype was counted a few times. V is TRBV12-3 or TRBV12-4 and J is TRBJ1-2, with D tentatively TRBD1 (5 bases). Between the trimmed V and J ends, which lost 4 bases and 3 bases, there was a span of 6 bases. The CDR3 is made up of 12 amino acids. The chain's CDR3 is CASSWGHYGYTF. The CDR3 nucleotides read TGTGCCAGCAGTTGGGGACACTATGGCTACACCTTC.